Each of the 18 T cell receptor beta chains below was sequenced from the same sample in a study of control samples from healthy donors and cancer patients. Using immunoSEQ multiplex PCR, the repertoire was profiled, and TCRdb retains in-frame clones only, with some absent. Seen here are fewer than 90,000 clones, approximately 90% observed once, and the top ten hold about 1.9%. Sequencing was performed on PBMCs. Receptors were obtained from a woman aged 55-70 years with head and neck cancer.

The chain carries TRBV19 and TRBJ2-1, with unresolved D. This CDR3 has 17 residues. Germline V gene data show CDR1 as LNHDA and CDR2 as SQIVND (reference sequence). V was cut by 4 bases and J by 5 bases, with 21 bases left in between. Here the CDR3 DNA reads TGTGCCAGTAGTACCCCTTTGTCAAGAAGGCAGAACAATGAGCAGTTCTTC. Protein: CASSTPLSRRQNNEQFF.

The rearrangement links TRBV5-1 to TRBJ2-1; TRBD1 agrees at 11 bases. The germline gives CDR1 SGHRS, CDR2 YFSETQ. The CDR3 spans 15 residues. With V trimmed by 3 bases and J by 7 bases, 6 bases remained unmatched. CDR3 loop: CASSWRGQGGNEQFF. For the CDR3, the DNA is TGCGCCAGCAGCTGGAGGGGACAGGGGGGGAATGAGCAGTTCTTC.

The CDR3 DNA follows: TGTGCCAGCAGCCCCAATGAGGGGGTAGGACAGCCCCAGCATTTT. Translating it yields CASSPNEGVGQPQHF. V usage is TRBV4-2 and J usage is TRBJ1-5; D is perhaps TRBD1 (6 bases). With 4 bases removed from V and 7 bases from J, the gap between germline ends came to 17 bases. This CDR3 spans 15 amino acids. CDR1 and CDR2 (germline): LGHNA, YNFKEQ.

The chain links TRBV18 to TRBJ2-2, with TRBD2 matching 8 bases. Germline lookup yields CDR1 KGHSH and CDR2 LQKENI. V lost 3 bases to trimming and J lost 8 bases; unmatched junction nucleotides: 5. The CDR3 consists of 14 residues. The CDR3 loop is CASSPLAGSGELFF. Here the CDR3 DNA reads TGTGCCAGCTCACCCCTAGCGGGTTCTGGGGAGCTGTTTTTT.

CDR3 sequence (DNA): TGTGCCAGCAGCCCGAGAGACTTCTCTGGAAACACCATATATTTT. Amino acids: CASSPRDFSGNTIYF. V gene TRBV7-8 combines with J gene TRBJ1-3; no clear D. CDR1 is SGHVS and CDR2 is FQNEAQ in the germline V gene. The V end lost 5 bases, the J end lost 0 bases, and 11 bases lay between the germline ends. The CDR3 sequence is 15 residues long.

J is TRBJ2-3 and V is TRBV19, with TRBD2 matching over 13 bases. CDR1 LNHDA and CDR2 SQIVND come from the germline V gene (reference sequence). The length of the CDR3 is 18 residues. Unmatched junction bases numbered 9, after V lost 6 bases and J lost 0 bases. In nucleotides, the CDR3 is TGTGCCAGTAGAACAGGGGGGACTAGCGGGGCTAGCACAGATACGCAGTATTTT. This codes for CASRTGGTSGASTDTQYF.

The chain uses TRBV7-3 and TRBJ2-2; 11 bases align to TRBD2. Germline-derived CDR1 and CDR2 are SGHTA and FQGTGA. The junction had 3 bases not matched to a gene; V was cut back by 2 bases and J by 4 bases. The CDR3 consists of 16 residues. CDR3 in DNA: TGTGCCAGCAGCTTAGACACTAGCGGGAGCACCGGGGAGCTGTTTTTT. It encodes CASSLDTSGSTGELFF.

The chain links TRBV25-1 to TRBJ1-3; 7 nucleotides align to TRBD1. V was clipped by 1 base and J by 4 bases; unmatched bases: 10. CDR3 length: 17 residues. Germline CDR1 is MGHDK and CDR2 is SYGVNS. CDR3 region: CASSEWNRGIRGNTIYF. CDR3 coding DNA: TGTGCCAGCAGTGAATGGAACAGGGGCATACGAGGAAACACCATATATTTT.

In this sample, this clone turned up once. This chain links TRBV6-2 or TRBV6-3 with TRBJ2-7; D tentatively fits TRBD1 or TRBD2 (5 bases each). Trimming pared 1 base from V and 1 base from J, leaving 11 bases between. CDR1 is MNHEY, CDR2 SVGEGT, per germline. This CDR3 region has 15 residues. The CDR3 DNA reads TGTGCCAGCAGTTACTACCAGGGAGATTCCTACGAGCAGTACTTC. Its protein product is CASSYYQGDSYEQYF.

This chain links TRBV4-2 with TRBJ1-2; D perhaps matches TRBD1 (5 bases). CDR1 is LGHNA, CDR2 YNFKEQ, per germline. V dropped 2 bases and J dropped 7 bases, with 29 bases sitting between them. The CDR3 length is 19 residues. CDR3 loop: CASSQFPLGPGSEGVGYTF. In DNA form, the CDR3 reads TGTGCCAGCAGCCAATTCCCCCTAGGCCCAGGGTCTGAAGGAGTTGGCTACACCTTC.

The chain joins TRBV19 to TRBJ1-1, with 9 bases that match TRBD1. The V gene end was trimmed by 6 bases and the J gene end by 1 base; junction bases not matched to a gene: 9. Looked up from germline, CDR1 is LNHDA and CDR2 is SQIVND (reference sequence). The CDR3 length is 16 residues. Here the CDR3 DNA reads TGTGCCAGTAGAAAAACACAGGGGGCGAGGAACACTGAAGCTTTCTTT. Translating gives CASRKTQGARNTEAFF.

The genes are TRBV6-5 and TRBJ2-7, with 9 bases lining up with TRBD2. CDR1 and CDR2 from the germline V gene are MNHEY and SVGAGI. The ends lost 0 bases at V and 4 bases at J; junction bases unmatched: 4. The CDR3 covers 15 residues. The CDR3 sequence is CASSYSSGSRYEQYF. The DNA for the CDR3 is TGTGCCAGCAGTTACTCTAGCGGGAGCCGGTACGAGCAGTACTTC.

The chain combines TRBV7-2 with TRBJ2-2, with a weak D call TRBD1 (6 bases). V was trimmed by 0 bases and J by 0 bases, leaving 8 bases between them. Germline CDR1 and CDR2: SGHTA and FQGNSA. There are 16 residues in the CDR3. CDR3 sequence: CASSLAGTTNTGELFF. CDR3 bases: TGTGCCAGCAGCTTAGCTGGGACAACGAACACCGGGGAGCTGTTTTTT.

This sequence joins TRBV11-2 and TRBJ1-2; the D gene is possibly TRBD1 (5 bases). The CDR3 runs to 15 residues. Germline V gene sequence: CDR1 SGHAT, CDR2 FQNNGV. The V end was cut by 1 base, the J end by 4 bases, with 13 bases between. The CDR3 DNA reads TGTGCCAGCAGCTTAGCGAGGGGTGAACGCTATGGCTACACCTTC. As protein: CASSLARGERYGYTF.

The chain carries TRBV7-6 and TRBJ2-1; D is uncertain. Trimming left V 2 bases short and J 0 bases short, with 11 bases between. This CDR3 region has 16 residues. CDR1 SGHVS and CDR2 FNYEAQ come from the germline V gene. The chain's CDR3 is CASSLRGRNSYNEQFF. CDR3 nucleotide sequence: TGTGCCAGCAGCTTAAGAGGACGTAACTCCTACAATGAGCAGTTCTTC.

The CDR3 nucleotides are TGTGCCAGCAGTCGGGACGGGAAAAATCAGCCCCAGCATTTT. Translating it yields CASSRDGKNQPQHF. This chain joins TRBV6-5 and TRBJ1-5; possible D gene TRBD1, 5 bases. The CDR3 covers 14 residues. The V gene's germline CDR1 is MNHEY and CDR2 SVGAGI. V shed 5 bases and J shed 4 bases, with 12 bases lying between them.

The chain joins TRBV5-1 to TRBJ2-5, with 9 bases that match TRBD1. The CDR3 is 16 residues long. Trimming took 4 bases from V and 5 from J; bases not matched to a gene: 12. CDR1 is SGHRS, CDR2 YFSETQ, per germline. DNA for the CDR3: TGCGCCAGCAGCGAGACGACAGGGGGTCTAGTGGAGACCCAGTACTTC. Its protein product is CASSETTGGLVETQYF.

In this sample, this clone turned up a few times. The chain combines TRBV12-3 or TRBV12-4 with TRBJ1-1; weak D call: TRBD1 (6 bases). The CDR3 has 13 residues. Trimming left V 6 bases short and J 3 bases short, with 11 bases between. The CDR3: CASRIQGHTEAFF. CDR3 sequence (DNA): TGTGCCAGCAGGATACAGGGACACACTGAAGCTTTCTTT.